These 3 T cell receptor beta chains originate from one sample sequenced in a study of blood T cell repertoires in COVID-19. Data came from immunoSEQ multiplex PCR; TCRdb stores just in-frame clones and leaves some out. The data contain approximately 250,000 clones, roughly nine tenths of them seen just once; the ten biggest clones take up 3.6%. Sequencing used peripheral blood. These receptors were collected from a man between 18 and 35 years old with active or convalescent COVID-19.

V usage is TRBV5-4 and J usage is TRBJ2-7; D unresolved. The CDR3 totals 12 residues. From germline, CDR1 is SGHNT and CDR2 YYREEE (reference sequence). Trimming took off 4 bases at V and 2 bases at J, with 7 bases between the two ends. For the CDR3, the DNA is TGTGCCAGCAGCCAAACACCCTACGAGCAGTACTTC. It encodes CASSQTPYEQYF.

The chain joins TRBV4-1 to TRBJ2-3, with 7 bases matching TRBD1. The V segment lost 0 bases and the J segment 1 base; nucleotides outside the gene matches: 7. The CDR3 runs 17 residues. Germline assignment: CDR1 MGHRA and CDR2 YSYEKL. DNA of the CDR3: TGCGCCAGCAGCCAAGACTCGCAGGGGGTTGGCACAGATACGCAGTATTTT. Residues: CASSQDSQGVGTDTQYF.

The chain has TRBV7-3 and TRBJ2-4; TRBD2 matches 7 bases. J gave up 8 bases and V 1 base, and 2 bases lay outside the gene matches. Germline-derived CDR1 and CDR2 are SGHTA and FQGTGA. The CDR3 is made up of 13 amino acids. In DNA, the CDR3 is TGTGCCAGCAGCTTAATCCGGGAGGACATTCAGTACTTC. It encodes CASSLIREDIQYF. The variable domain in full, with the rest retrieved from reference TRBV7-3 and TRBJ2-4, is GAGVSQTPSNKVTEKGKYVELRCDPISGHTALYWYRQSLGQGPEFLIYFQGTGAADDSGLPNDRFFAVRPEGSVSTLKIQRTERGDSAVYLCASSLIREDIQYFGAGTRLSVL.